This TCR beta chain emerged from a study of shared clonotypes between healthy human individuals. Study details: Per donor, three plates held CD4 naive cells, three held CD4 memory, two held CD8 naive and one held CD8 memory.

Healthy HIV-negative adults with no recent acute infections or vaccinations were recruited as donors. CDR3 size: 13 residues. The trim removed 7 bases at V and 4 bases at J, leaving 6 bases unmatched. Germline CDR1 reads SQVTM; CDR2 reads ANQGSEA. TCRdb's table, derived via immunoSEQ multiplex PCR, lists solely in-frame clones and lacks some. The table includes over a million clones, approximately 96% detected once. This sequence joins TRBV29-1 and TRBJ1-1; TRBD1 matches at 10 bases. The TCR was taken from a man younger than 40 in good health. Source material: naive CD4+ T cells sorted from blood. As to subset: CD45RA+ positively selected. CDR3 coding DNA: TGCAGCGAGACAGGGGGCGGTGGCACTGAAGCTTTCTTT. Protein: CSETGGGGTEAFF. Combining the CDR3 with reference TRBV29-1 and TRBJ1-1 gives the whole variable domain SAVISQKPSRDICQRGTSLTIQCQVDSQVTMMFWYRQQPGQSLTLIATANQGSEATYESGFVIDKFPISRPNLTFSTLTVSNMSPEDSSIYLCSETGGGGTEAFFGQGTRLTVV.